Listed below are T cell receptor beta chains from one sample, sequenced in a study of blood T cell repertoires in COVID-19. Measured with immunoSEQ multiplex PCR; TCRdb has only the in-frame clones, and not every one. The sample includes about 280,000 clones, approximately 86% of them seen just once. Input material: peripheral blood. The origin of the receptors is a woman younger than 45 who had recovered from COVID-19. Both conserved end residues are part of each CDR3. Each record gives: J gene, clone size, D gene, V gene, CDR3 protein, CDR3 DNA. The D gene is left open where the match is weak. Size is stated for part of the rows, as once, few or many counts, or as a class when the clone is expanded.

TRBJ2-2	NA	TRBD1	TRBV2	CASSDDRANTGELFF	TGTGCCAGCAGTGACGACAGGGCAAACACCGGGGAGCTGTTTTTT
TRBJ2-7	NA	NA	TRBV28	CASSLEYEQYF	TGTGCCAGCAGTTTAGAGTACGAGCAGTACTTC
TRBJ2-1	NA	TRBD2	TRBV7-6	CASSFTVALAGGEQFF	TGTGCCAGCAGCTTTACCGTGGCTTTAGCGGGAGGTGAGCAGTTCTTC
TRBJ1-5	few	NA	TRBV6-5	CASSNTPGGQPQHF	TGTGCCAGCAGTAACACCCCAGGTGGTCAGCCCCAGCATTTT
TRBJ2-3	NA	TRBD2	TRBV14	CASSQDVRLAGSDTQYF	TGTGCCAGCAGCCAAGATGTGCGACTAGCGGGATCAGATACGCAGTATTTT
TRBJ1-2	NA	NA	TRBV12-1	CASSHPRTGRNGYTF	TGTGCCAGCAGCCATCCAAGGACAGGTCGTAATGGCTACACCTTC
TRBJ1-2	once	TRBD1	TRBV7-2	CAGRTGGGYGYTF	TGTGCCGGAAGGACAGGGGGCGGGTATGGCTACACCTTC
TRBJ1-2	NA	TRBD1	TRBV6-5	CASSYRDRGGYGYTF	TGTGCCAGCAGTTACAGGGACAGGGGCGGATATGGCTACACCTTC
TRBJ2-2	NA	TRBD1	TRBV18	CASSLDRGPAGELFF	TGTGCCAGCTCCCTGGACAGGGGGCCCGCCGGGGAGCTGTTTTTT
TRBJ2-7	NA	TRBD1	TRBV7-2	CASSPDRASYEQYF	TGTGCCAGCAGCCCGGACAGGGCCTCCTACGAGCAGTACTTC
TRBJ2-7	NA	NA	TRBV28	CAVPSRVFSYEQYF	TGTGCCGTTCCTTCGAGGGTCTTTTCCTACGAGCAGTACTTC
TRBJ2-1	NA	TRBD1	TRBV6-1	CASSESDRYNEQFF	TGTGCCAGCAGTGAATCGGACAGGTACAATGAGCAGTTCTTC